This T cell receptor beta chain originates from a study of blood T cell repertoires in COVID-19. Generated by immunoSEQ multiplex PCR, the TCRdb table keeps only in-frame clones and is missing some. This table has 200,000 to 250,000 clones, approximately 84% appearing once. The TCR comes from a woman aged 30 to 39 who had recovered from COVID-19. The material sequenced was peripheral blood.

The CDR3 is CASSLRGVSYEQYF. The CDR3 DNA reads as TGTGCCAGCAGTTTACGGGGGGTGTCCTACGAGCAGTACTTC. The rearrangement joins TRBV27 to TRBJ2-7; 7 bases are shared with TRBD2. Germline V gene lookup returns CDR1 MNHEY and CDR2 SMNVEV (reference sequence). V was pared by 2 bases and J by 1 base, with 2 bases of the junction left unmatched. The CDR3 consists of 14 residues.